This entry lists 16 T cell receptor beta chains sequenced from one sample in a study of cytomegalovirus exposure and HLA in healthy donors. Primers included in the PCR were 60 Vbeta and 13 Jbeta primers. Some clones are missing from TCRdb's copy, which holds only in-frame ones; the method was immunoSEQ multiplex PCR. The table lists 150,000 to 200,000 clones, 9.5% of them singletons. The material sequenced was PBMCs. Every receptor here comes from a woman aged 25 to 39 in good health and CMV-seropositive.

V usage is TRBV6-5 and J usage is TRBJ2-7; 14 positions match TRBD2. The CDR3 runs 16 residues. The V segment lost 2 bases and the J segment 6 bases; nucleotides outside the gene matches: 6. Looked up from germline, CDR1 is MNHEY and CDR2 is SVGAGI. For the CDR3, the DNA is TGTGCCAGCAGTTACGGGACTAGCGGGAGCGTAGGCGAGCAGTACTTC. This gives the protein CASSYGTSGSVGEQYF.

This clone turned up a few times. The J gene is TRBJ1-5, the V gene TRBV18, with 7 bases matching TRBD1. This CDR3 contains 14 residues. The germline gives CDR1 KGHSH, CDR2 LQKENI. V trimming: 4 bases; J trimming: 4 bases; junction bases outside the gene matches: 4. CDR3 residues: CASSQDRVNQPQHF. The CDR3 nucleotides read TGTGCCAGCTCACAAGACAGGGTAAATCAGCCCCAGCATTTT.

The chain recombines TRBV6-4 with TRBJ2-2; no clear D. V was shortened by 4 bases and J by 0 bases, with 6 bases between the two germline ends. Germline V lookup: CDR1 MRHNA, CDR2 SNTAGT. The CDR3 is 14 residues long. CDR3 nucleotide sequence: TGTGCCAGCAGTGGTCAGGCGAACACCGGGGAGCTGTTTTTT. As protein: CASSGQANTGELFF.

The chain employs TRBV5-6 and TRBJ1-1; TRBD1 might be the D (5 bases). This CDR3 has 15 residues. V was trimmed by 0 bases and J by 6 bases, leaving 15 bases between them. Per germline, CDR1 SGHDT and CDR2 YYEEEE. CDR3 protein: CASSLVVFGGPEAFF. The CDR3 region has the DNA TGTGCCAGCAGCTTGGTTGTGTTCGGGGGTCCTGAAGCTTTCTTT. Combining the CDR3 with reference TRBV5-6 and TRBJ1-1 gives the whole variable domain DAGVTQSPTHLIKTRGQQVTLRCSPKSGHDTVSWYQQALGQGPQFIFQYYEEEERQRGNFPDRFSGHQFPNYSSELNVNALLLGDSALYLCASSLVVFGGPEAFFGQGTRLTVV.

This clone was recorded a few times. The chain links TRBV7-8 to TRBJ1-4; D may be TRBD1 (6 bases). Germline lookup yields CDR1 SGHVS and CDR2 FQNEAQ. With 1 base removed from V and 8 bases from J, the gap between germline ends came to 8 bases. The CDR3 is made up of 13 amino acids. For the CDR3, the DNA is TGTGCCAGCAGCTTAGATGGGACAGAAAAACTGTTTTTT. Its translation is CASSLDGTEKLFF.

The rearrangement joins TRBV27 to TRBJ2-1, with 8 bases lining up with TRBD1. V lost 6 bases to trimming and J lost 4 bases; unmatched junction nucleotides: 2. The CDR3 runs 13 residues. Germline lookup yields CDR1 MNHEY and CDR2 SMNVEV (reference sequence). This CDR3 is CASRGDRYNEQFF. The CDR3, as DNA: TGTGCCAGCAGGGGGGACAGGTACAATGAGCAGTTCTTC.

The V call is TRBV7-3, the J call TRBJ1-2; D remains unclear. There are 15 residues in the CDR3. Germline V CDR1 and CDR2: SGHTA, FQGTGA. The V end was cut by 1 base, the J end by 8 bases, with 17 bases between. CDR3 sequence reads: CASSLNQRATIGYTF. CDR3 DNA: TGTGCCAGCAGCTTAAACCAACGAGCGACTATCGGCTACACCTTC.

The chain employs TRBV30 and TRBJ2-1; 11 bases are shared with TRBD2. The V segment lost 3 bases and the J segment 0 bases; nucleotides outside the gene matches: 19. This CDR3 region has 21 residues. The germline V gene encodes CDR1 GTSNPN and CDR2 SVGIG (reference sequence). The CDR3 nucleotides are TGTGCCTGGAGGCGCCGTAGTAGGACTAGCGGGTCCCGCAGCTCCTACAATGAGCAGTTCTTC. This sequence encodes CAWRRRSRTSGSRSSYNEQFF. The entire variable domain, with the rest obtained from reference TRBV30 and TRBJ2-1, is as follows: SQTIHQWPATLVQPVGSPLSLECTVEGTSNPNLYWYRQAAGRGLQLLFYSVGIGQISSEVPQNLSASRPQDRQFILSSKKLLLSDSGFYLCAWRRRSRTSGSRSSYNEQFFGPGTRLTVL.

The CDR3 sequence: CASSPRTSGSSYEQYF. CDR3 in DNA: TGTGCCAGCAGCCCGCGGACTAGTGGGAGCTCCTACGAGCAGTACTTC. The J gene is TRBJ2-7, the V gene TRBV7-9, with 7 positions matching TRBD2. The CDR3 length is 16 residues. Trimming took 5 bases from V and 0 from J; bases not matched to a gene: 10. Germline V gene sequence: CDR1 SEHNR, CDR2 FQNEAQ (reference sequence).

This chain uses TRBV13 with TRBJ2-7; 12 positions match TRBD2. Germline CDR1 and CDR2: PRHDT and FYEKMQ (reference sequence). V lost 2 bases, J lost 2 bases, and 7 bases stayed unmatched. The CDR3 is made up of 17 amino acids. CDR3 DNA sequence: TGTGCCAGCAGCTTAAGACTAGCGGGAGACTTTCCCTACGAGCAGTACTTC. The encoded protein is CASSLRLAGDFPYEQYF. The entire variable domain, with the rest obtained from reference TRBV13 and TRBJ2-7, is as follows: AAGVIQSPRHLIKEKRETATLKCYPIPRHDTVYWYQQGPGQDPQFLISFYEKMQSDKGSIPDRFSAQQFSDYHSELNMSSLELGDSALYFCASSLRLAGDFPYEQYFGPGTRLTVT.

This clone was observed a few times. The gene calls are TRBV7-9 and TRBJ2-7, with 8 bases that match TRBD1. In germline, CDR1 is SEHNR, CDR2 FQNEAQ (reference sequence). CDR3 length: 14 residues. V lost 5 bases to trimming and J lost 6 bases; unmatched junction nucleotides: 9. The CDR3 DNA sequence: TGTGCCAGCAGCCACCCGGACAGGGCCTTCGAGCAGTACTTC. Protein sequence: CASSHPDRAFEQYF.

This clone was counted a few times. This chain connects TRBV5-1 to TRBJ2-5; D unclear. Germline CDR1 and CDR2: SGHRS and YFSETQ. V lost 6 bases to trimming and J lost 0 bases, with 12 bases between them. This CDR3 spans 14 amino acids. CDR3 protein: CASTTQRYQETQYF. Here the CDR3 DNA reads TGCGCCAGCACCACCCAGAGGTACCAAGAGACCCAGTACTTC.

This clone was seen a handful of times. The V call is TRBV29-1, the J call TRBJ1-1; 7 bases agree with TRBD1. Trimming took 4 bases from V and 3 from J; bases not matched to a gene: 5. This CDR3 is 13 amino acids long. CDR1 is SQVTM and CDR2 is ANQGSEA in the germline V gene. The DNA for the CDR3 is TGCAGCGTTGTAAGGGGGCAGTACACTGAAGCTTTCTTT. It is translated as CSVVRGQYTEAFF.

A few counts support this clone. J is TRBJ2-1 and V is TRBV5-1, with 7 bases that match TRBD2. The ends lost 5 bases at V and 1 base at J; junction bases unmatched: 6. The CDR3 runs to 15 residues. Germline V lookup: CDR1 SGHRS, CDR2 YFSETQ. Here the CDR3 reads CASRPGGSSYNEQFF. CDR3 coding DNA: TGCGCCAGCAGGCCGGGCGGGAGTTCCTACAATGAGCAGTTCTTC.

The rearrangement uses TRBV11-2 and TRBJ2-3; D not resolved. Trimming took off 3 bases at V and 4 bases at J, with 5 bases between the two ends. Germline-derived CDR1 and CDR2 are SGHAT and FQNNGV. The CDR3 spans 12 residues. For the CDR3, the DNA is TGTGCCAGCAGCTTCATCCCAGATACGCAGTATTTT. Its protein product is CASSFIPDTQYF.

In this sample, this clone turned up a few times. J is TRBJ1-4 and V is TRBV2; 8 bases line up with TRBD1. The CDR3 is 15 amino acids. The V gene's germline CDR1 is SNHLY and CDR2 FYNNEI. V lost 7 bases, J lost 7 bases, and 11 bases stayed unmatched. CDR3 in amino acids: CASNSQGAGSEKLFF. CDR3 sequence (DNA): TGTGCCAGCAATTCCCAGGGGGCGGGTAGTGAAAAACTGTTTTTT.